Below, one TCR beta chain is given with its context. The target antigen is unknown. V lost 2 bases and J lost 7; bases outside the gene matches: 7. The CDR3 runs 15 residues. Per the germline V gene, CDR1 is LNHDA and CDR2 is SQIVND (reference sequence). This entry comes from a study of cytomegalovirus exposure and HLA in healthy donors. General study findings and limits: It was 150 or so TCR beta chains that were listed as cytomegalovirus-associated. Productive status was seen about 87% or about 30% of the time for most TCR beta V segments in an earlier analysis.

Vbeta (60) and Jbeta (13) primers were used in the PCR. Here immunoSEQ multiplex PCR was the method, and the copy in TCRdb shows in-frame clones only, minus some. The sample consists of roughly 130,000 clones, 60% to 85% of them appearing once. V is TRBV19 and J is TRBJ1-4; TRBD1 matches 7 bases. The sample taken for sequencing was PBMCs. This receptor was identified in a human donor in good health. The CDR3 sequence is CASSILQGRSEKLFF. CDR3 coding DNA: TGTGCCAGTAGTATACTACAGGGGCGGAGTGAAAAACTGTTTTTT.